The 4 T cell receptor beta chains below all came from one sample that was sequenced in a study of T cells in tumors after PD-1 blockade. TCRdb keeps only in-frame clones here, not all; method: immunoSEQ multiplex PCR. The table records fewer than 35,000 clones, more than 70% of them present only once. Sequenced here: PBMCs, sampled before anti-PD-1 treatment. These receptors all come from a human donor with basal cell carcinoma.

The chain joins TRBV29-1 to TRBJ2-5, with D tentatively TRBD1 or TRBD2 (5 bases each). The DNA end is more similar to TRBJ2-7, so the J call may be wrong. The CDR3 is 13 residues long. Germline loops: CDR1 SQVTM, CDR2 ANQGSEA. DNA of the CDR3: TGCAGCGCAGCAACGGGGCTCCCTTACGAGCAGTACTTC. As protein: CSAATGLPYEQYF.

The genes are TRBV18 and TRBJ1-4; tentative D call: TRBD1 (6 bases). CDR1 and CDR2 from the germline V gene are KGHSH and LQKENI. There are 18 residues in the CDR3. The V and J ends lost 4 bases and 6 bases respectively, with 24 bases between them. CDR3: CASSLTGGVVEEYEKLFF. CDR3 sequence (DNA): TGTGCCAGCTCACTGACAGGCGGGGTAGTGGAAGAATATGAAAAACTGTTTTTT.

The CDR3 spells CASSPWGQGLGTEAFF. Here the CDR3 DNA reads TGTGCCAGCAGTCCCTGGGGACAGGGTTTGGGGACTGAAGCTTTCTTT. The chain recombines TRBV6-2 or TRBV6-3 with TRBJ1-1; 9 positions match TRBD1. CDR3 length equals 16 residues. Per the germline V gene, CDR1 is MNHEY and CDR2 is SVGEGT. Trimming cost V 5 bases and J 5 bases; bases outside gene matches: 12.

The chain uses TRBV6-4 and TRBJ1-2, with 8 bases that match TRBD1. V shed 4 bases, J shed 6 bases, and the junction held 7 bases outside the gene matches. Germline values: CDR1 MRHNA, CDR2 SNTAGT. This CDR3 spans 14 amino acids. CDR3 nucleotide sequence: TGTGCCAGCAGTGCCGGACAGGGTGGGGATGGCTACACCTTC. Encoded protein: CASSAGQGGDGYTF.